This entry lists 2 T cell receptor beta chains sequenced from one sample in a study of T cell clonality in common variable immunodeficiency (dated by TCRdb to the mid-2010s). Library method: the immunoSEQ multiplex PCR assay. Entries here come from immuneACCESS through TCRdb and include only in-frame sequences with V and J called. Some clones fail to appear in such tables; in the studies checked, an unresolved V gene covers under half of the shortfall, and the cause of the remainder is unknown. This sample holds approximately 44,000 clones in total, without any singletons. The ten largest clones capture about 3% of the sample. Sequencing used peripheral blood mononuclear cells. The receptors were sampled from a person between 18 and 70 years old in good health.

This clone was picked up many times. The observed sequence ends 3 residues before the CDR3 terminus, with the missing tail filled in from the germline J gene. This chain connects TRBV20-1 to TRBJ2-1; 12 bases match TRBD2. The J segment lost 5 bases and the V segment lost 3 bases, leaving 17 bases of the junction unmatched. This CDR3 is built from 19 residues. Germline assignment: CDR1 DFQATT and CDR2 SNEGSKA (reference sequence). CDR3: CSARAGLAGSRSGNNEQFF. CDR3 DNA (partial): TGCAGTGCTAGGGCTGGACTAGCGGGATCCCGGAGCGGCAACAATGAG.

This clone was counted many times. From the germline J gene comes the end of the CDR3, since the read stops 3 residues before it. V usage is TRBV2 and J usage is TRBJ2-7, with a possible D match to TRBD1 (6 bases). Germline V CDR1 and CDR2: SNHLY, FYNNEI. V shed 0 bases and J shed 2 bases, with 11 bases lying between them. This CDR3 spans 15 amino acids. This CDR3 is CASSEAAGVAYEQYF. The covered CDR3 bases are TGTGCCAGCAGTGAAGCGGCAGGGGTGGCCTACGAG.